This TCR beta chain was obtained from a study of CD8 T cells in ankylosing spondylitis. Points from the study as a whole: Earlier authors reported some of these motif variants in reactive arthritis synovial fluid and blood. Disease-linked clones were found to be CD8+ and relatively rare in peripheral blood.

This clonotype was detected only a few times. Its matching antigen is unknown. CDR1 MGHRA and CDR2 YSYEKL come from the germline V gene. There are 16 residues in the CDR3. Unmatched junction bases numbered 10, after V lost 1 base and J lost 4 bases. Quantitative 5'-RACE with molecular barcodes generated TCR beta libraries. TCRdb processed the 5' RACE reads anew with MiXCR; each CDR3 protein has one entry. The sample includes roughly 230,000 distinct CDR3 sequences, about 18% of them seen just once. This sequence was found in a male donor with ankylosing spondylitis or in good health (not recorded which). Sequences were obtained from blood, either unsorted or a sorted T cell fraction (not recorded which). The rearrangement joins TRBV4-1 to TRBJ2-7; 7 bases fit TRBD1. The CDR3 region is CASSQVRDQGVYEQYF. CDR3 coding DNA: TGCGCCAGCAGCCAAGTTCGAGACCAGGGGGTTTACGAGCAGTACTTC.